The clone carrying this TCR beta chain was seen at least ten times. Its antigen is undetermined. This sample was taken from a study of neurological immune-mediated disorders. Study findings and constraints: Phylogenetic grouping assigned the repertoires of 18 of 34 multiple sclerosis patients to a single related-CDR3 cluster, representing a possible signature.

Every sequencing run generated in excess of 180 million TCR-beta sequences. These sequences covered 15-18 subjects. TCRdb re-called the 5' RACE reads with MiXCR, one entry per CDR3 protein. The sample yields about 25,000 distinct CDR3 sequences, approximately 3.2% seen once. The germline V gene encodes CDR1 SGHRS and CDR2 YFSETQ. The CDR3 has 16 amino acids. The trim removed 0 bases at V and 9 bases at J, leaving 8 bases unmatched. The sequencing input was PBMCs. The sequence came from a woman in her 30s with multiple sclerosis. The V call is TRBV5-1, the J call TRBJ2-1; 11 bases align to TRBD2. The CDR3 sequence: CASSLGRLAGGGEQFF. For the CDR3, the DNA is TGCGCCAGCAGCTTGGGGCGTCTAGCGGGAGGTGGTGAGCAGTTCTTC.